This T cell receptor (beta chain) is drawn from a study of CD8+ T cells in alopecia areata. Documented treatment: oral pan-JAK inhibitor, 5-10 mg twice daily. Sequencing relied on a cDNA template that was reverse transcribed from extracted RNA. Sequenced by immunoSEQ multiplex PCR; TCRdb stores in-frame clones only, minus some. The repertoire consists of roughly 200,000 clones, with roughly two fifths occurring once and the leading ten covering 0.48%. The sequence came from a human donor with alopecia areata. Sample: CD4+ T cells sorted from blood, taken between weeks 30 and 35, from a patient treated with tofacitinib.

The CDR3 is CASSISAGYTEAFF. The CDR3 nucleotides read TGTGCCAGTAGTATTTCGGCAGGGTACACTGAAGCTTTCTTT. The genes are TRBV19 and TRBJ1-1, with D perhaps matching TRBD1 (5 bases). CDR3 length: 14 amino acids. Deletions cut 3 bases from V and 3 bases from J, with 11 bases between. CDR1 is LNHDA, CDR2 SQIVND, per germline (reference sequence).